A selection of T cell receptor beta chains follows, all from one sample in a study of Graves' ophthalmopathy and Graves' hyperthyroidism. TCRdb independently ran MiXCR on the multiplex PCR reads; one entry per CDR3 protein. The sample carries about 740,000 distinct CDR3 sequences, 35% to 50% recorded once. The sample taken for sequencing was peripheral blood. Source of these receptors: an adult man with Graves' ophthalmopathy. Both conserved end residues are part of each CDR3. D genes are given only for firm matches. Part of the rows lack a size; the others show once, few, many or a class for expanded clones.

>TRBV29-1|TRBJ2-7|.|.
CSVGRGGEQYF
TGCAGCGTGGGGCGGGGCGGCGAGCAGTACTTC
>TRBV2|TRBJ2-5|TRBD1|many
CASSGQGQETQYF
TGTGCCAGCAGTGGACAGGGGCAAGAGACCCAGTACTTC
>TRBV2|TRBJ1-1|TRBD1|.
CASRDRAFF
TGTGCCAGTCGGGACAGGGCTTTCTTT
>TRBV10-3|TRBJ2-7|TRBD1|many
CAISTGTGSYEQYF
TGTGCCATCAGCACCGGGACAGGCTCCTACGAGCAGTACTTC
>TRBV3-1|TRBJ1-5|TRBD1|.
CASSQEAQGTKHF
TGTGCCAGCAGCCAAGAGGCACAGGGGACTAAGCATTTT
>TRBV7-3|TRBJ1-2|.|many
CASSLTSGYGYTF
TGTGCCAGCAGCTTAACAAGCGGATATGGCTACACCTTC
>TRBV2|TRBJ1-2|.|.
CASSFDPRLGYTF
TGTGCCAGCAGTTTTGACCCAAGGCTCGGCTACACCTTC
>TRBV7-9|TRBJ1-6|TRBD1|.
CASRPVTGGASLPLHF
TGTGCCAGCAGACCAGTGACAGGGGGCGCGTCGTTGCCCCTCCACTTT
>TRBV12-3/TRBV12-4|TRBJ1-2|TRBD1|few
CASSSLQGPGGYTF
TGTGCCAGCAGTTCCCTACAGGGGCCAGGTGGCTACACCTTC
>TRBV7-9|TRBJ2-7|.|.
CASSRFRDAYEQYF
TGTGCCAGCAGCCGTTTTCGGGACGCCTACGAGCAGTACTTC
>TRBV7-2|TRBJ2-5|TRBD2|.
CASSPGTSGRMETQYF
TGTGCCAGCAGTCCGGGGACTAGCGGGAGGATGGAGACCCAGTACTTC
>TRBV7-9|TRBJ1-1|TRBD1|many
CASSRPGGLRNTEAFF
TGTGCCAGCAGCCGTCCAGGGGGCCTGCGCAACACTGAAGCTTTCTTT
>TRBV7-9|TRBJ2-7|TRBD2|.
CASSLRGGNYEQYF
TGTGCCAGCAGCCTGCGGGGGGGGAACTACGAGCAGTACTTC
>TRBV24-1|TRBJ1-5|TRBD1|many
CASSLQPGQNQPQHF
TGTGCCAGCAGTTTACAACCGGGACAGAATCAGCCCCAGCATTTT
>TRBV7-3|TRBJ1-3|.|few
CASSRNAGAGNTIYF
TGTGCCAGCAGCCGGAACGCGGGGGCCGGAAACACCATATATTTT
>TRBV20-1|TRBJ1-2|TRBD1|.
CSASSGGGYGYTF
TGCAGTGCTAGTTCAGGGGGCGGCTATGGCTACACCTTC
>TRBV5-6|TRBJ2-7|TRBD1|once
CASSRGQARIVQYF
TGTGCCAGCAGCCGTGGACAGGCCAGGATCGTGCAGTACTTC
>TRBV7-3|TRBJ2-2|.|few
CASSPTGGAGTGELFF
TGTGCCAGCAGCCCAACGGGGGGCGCGGGCACCGGGGAGCTGTTTTTT
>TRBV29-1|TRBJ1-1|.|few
CSVEVPERTEAFF
TGCAGCGTTGAAGTCCCGGAGAGGACTGAAGCTTTCTTT
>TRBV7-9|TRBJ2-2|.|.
CASYPAGANTGELFF
TGTGCCAGCTATCCTGCAGGGGCCAACACCGGGGAGCTGTTTTTT
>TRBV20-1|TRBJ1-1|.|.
CSARAARNWMNTEAFF
TGCAGTGCTAGGGCGGCCAGAAACTGGATGAACACTGAAGCTTTCTTT
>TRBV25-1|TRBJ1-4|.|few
CASSSRRTATNEKLFF
TGTGCCAGCAGTTCCCGGCGGACAGCAACTAATGAAAAACTGTTTTTT
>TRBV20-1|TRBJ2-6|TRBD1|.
CSAIGTASSGANVLTF
TGCAGTGCTATTGGGACAGCTAGCTCTGGGGCCAACGTCCTGACTTTC
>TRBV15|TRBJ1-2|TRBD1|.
CATWGTGADGGYTF
TGTGCCACCTGGGGGACAGGGGCAGATGGTGGCTACACCTTC